This T cell receptor beta chain was captured by sequencing in a study of T cell responses to AZD1222 COVID-19 vaccine. Study details: Pooling was applied to second doses at about 4 or about 12 weeks. Points from the study as a whole: Close to half of all spike-specific TCRs reportedly target regions of the variants that are unmutated.

The data were produced by immunoSEQ multiplex PCR, yet TCRdb's version contains in-frame clones alone and is incomplete. Counted here are 90,000 to 150,000 clones, 80% to 95% occurring once; the ten biggest clones make up approximately 4.2%. About this clone: Its antigen is unidentified.

This specimen consisted of peripheral blood, obtained on day 0 of AZD1222 vaccination. The TCR comes from an adult in good health.

The CDR3 DNA sequence: TGCGCCAGCAGTTCCTCCCAGCTTGGGGACAATGAGCAGTTCTTC. Encoded protein: CASSSSQLGDNEQFF. V usage is TRBV5-1 and J usage is TRBJ2-1; D call uncertain. This CDR3 is built from 15 residues. Trimming removed 5 bases at V and 5 bases at J, with 17 bases between. Germline V CDR1 and CDR2: SGHRS, YFSETQ. Drawing the rest from reference TRBV5-1 and TRBJ2-1, the complete variable domain is KAGVTQTPRYLIKTRGQQVTLSCSPISGHRSVSWYQQTPGQGLQFLFEYFSETQRNKGNFPGRFSGRQFSNSRSEMNVSTLELGDSALYLCASSSSQLGDNEQFFGPGTRLTVL.